The T cell receptor beta chain described here comes from a study of regulatory T cells in long-lasting Graves disease. Study-wide points: Study was limited to peripheral blood, excluding thyroid tissue.

Through Arm-PCR of CDR3 regions and iRepertoire HTBI primers, TCR beta libraries were built. One entry per CDR3 protein, called by TCRdb with MiXCR from the multiplex PCR reads. The sample holds about 470,000 distinct CDR3 sequences, around 21% seen once. Many counts were recorded for this clonotype. Its antigen is unknown. Sample time point: persistent/refractory GD, antithyroid drugs over 5 years with positive TRAb. Making the TCR library involved RNA that had been extracted from PBMCs. Trimming cost V 6 bases and J 2 bases, with 11 bases left between them. The germline V gene has CDR1 MDHEN and CDR2 SYDVKM. The CDR3 is 13 residues long.

The V gene is TRBV28, the J gene TRBJ2-7; D remains unclear. This clonotype was sampled from a female donor with Graves disease. Sample: peripheral blood mononuclear cells (PBMCs), taken when the disease was refractory, from a patient treated with antithyroid drugs. CDR3 DNA sequence: TGTGCCAGCAGCTTACGAACAGCCTACGAGCAGTACTTC. It translates to CASSLRTAYEQYF. Looking up the rest from reference TRBV28 and TRBJ2-7 gives the full variable domain: DVKVTQSSRYLVKRTGEKVFLECVQDMDHENMFWYRQDPGLGLRLIYFSYDVKMKEKGDIPEGYSVSREKKERFSLILESASTNQTSMYLCASSLRTAYEQYFGPGTRLTVT.